A single sample gave rise to the 16 T cell receptor beta chains below, sequenced in a study of response to subunit inactivated influenza vaccine. One entry per CDR3 protein results from TCRdb running MiXCR on the RT-PCR reads. The sample lists about 530,000 distinct CDR3 sequences; about 12% were seen once. Here the sequenced sample was PBMCs from blood, taken on the day of vaccination. Receptors originate from a man aged 50 or older who received an inactivated influenza vaccine.

This clonotype appeared a few times. The V gene is TRBV19, the J gene TRBJ1-1, with D possibly TRBD1 on 6 matching bases. From germline, CDR1 is LNHDA and CDR2 SQIVND (reference sequence). The V and J ends lost 2 bases and 1 base respectively, with 11 bases between them. The CDR3 is made up of 15 amino acids. This CDR3 is CASSIWGPGNTEAFF. The CDR3 DNA is TGTGCCAGTAGTATATGGGGGCCAGGGAACACTGAAGCTTTCTTT.

V and J are TRBV6-2 or TRBV6-3 and TRBJ2-7; 7 bases fit TRBD1. CDR3 size: 13 residues. With 4 bases clipped from V and 3 bases from J, the junction kept 3 bases outside the gene matches. Germline assignment: CDR1 MNHEY and CDR2 SVGEGT. CDR3 loop: CASSWGTDYEQYF. CDR3 coding DNA: TGTGCCAGCAGTTGGGGGACAGACTACGAGCAGTACTTC.

The gene calls are TRBV2 and TRBJ2-5, with TRBD1 as a possible D gene (6 bases). The germline gives CDR1 SNHLY, CDR2 FYNNEI. The CDR3 runs 14 residues. Trimming took 6 bases from V and 5 from J, leaving 16 bases between them. CDR3: CASSPFAGAETQYF. The CDR3 nucleotides read TGTGCCAGCAGCCCGTTTGCAGGGGCGGAGACCCAGTACTTC.

The chain carries TRBV18 and TRBJ2-1; 9 bases line up with TRBD2. The length of the CDR3 is 16 residues. Trimming at V came to 0 bases and at J to 7 bases, leaving 7 bases not matched to a gene. Germline CDR1 is KGHSH and CDR2 is LQKENI. The CDR3 loop reads CASSPPSGGRGNEQFF. Written as DNA, the CDR3 is TGTGCCAGCTCACCACCTTCTGGCGGGAGGGGTAATGAGCAGTTCTTC. The full variable domain, its missing parts supplied by reference TRBV18 and TRBJ2-1, is NAGVMQNPRHLVRRRGQEARLRCSPMKGHSHVYWYRQLPEEGLKFMVYLQKENIIDESGMPKERFSAEFPKEGPSILRIQQVVRGDSAAYFCASSPPSGGRGNEQFFGPGTRLTVL.

This chain links TRBV4-2 with TRBJ2-6; D may be TRBD1 (5 bases). V was cut by 0 bases and J by 0 bases, with 18 bases left in between. Germline CDR1 and CDR2: LGHNA and YNFKEQ. The CDR3 totals 20 residues. The CDR3 region is CASSQDWGKKGISGANVLTF. CDR3 DNA: TGTGCCAGCAGCCAAGATTGGGGCAAGAAGGGAATCTCTGGGGCCAACGTCCTGACTTTC.

The chain joins TRBV6-2 or TRBV6-3 to TRBJ2-1, with 10 nucleotides matching TRBD2. V was clipped by 8 bases and J by 2 bases; unmatched bases: 15. There are 18 residues in the CDR3. Germline loops: CDR1 MNHEY, CDR2 SVGEGT. DNA for the CDR3: TGTGCCAGCCAAGAGGGGGCTAGCGGGGGTATCCCCTACAATGAGCAGTTCTTC. Amino acid sequence: CASQEGASGGIPYNEQFF.

The chain links TRBV2 to TRBJ2-3; maybe TRBD1 (6 bases). With 6 bases removed from V and 2 bases from J, the gap between germline ends came to 12 bases. Germline values: CDR1 SNHLY, CDR2 FYNNEI. CDR3 length: 14 amino acids. The CDR3 is CASRLDSFTDTQYF. CDR3 bases: TGTGCCAGCAGGCTGGACAGCTTCACAGATACGCAGTATTTT.

The V and J genes are TRBV9 and TRBJ2-7; 8 nucleotides line up with TRBD2. J lost 4 bases, V lost 0 bases, and 6 bases had no gene match. The CDR3 totals 15 residues. Germline CDR1 reads SGDLS; CDR2 reads YYNGEE. The CDR3 nucleotides read TGTGCCAGCAGCGTAGGCGGGACTAGTGCTTACGAGCAGTACTTC. As protein: CASSVGGTSAYEQYF.

The table lists this clonotype with a few counts. The chain has TRBV6-6 and TRBJ2-7, with TRBD1 as a possible D gene (6 bases). Germline assignment: CDR1 MNHNY and CDR2 SVGAGI (reference sequence). V lost 6 bases and J lost 3, with 12 bases in between. This CDR3 region has 13 residues. CDR3 region: CASRRDRHYEQYF. The CDR3 coding sequence is TGTGCCAGCAGGCGCGACAGGCACTACGAGCAGTACTTC.

CDR3 residues: CASSWQTGGAGTEAFF. DNA for the CDR3: TGCGCCAGCAGCTGGCAGACAGGGGGCGCAGGCACTGAAGCTTTCTTT. The chain recombines TRBV5-1 with TRBJ1-1, with 10 bases that match TRBD1. After removal of 3 bases from V and 4 bases from J, the junction contained 9 bases not matched to a gene. The CDR3 extends over 16 amino acids. Germline CDR1 reads SGHRS; CDR2 reads YFSETQ.

This clonotype appeared many times. The chain links TRBV12-3 or TRBV12-4 to TRBJ2-3; D is perhaps TRBD2 (5 bases). Trimming left V 4 bases short and J 0 bases short, with 11 bases between. The CDR3 spans 15 residues. The CDR3 nucleotides read TGTGCCAGCAGTTCGGGAACCTTAAGCACAGATACGCAGTATTTT. Protein product: CASSSGTLSTDTQYF.

This clonotype was observed a handful of times. The gene calls are TRBV11-3 and TRBJ2-1, with 8 bases matching TRBD2. CDR1 is SGHNT, CDR2 YENEEA, per germline. V lost 6 bases, J lost 1 base, and 8 bases stayed unmatched. The CDR3 consists of 16 residues. The CDR3 spells CASSSGGAESYNEQFF. In DNA, the CDR3 is TGTGCCAGCAGTTCCGGGGGGGCCGAGTCCTACAATGAGCAGTTCTTC.

The rearrangement joins TRBV5-5 to TRBJ2-7, with D perhaps matching TRBD2 (5 bases). CDR3 size: 14 residues. Germline CDR1 SGHKS, CDR2 YYEKEE (reference sequence). V shed 5 bases and J shed 2 bases, with 14 bases lying between them. This chain's CDR3 is CASRPELVAYEQYF. In nucleotides, the CDR3 is TGTGCCAGCAGACCGGAACTAGTAGCCTACGAGCAGTACTTC.

The chain carries TRBV7-9 and TRBJ1-1, with D perhaps matching TRBD1 (5 bases). V lost 5 bases, J lost 0 bases, and 10 bases lay in between. This CDR3 is built from 14 residues. CDR1 is SEHNR and CDR2 is FQNEAQ in the germline V gene (reference sequence). CDR3 sequence (DNA): TGTGCCAGCAGCAAGACAGACATGAACACTGAAGCTTTCTTT. Its protein product is CASSKTDMNTEAFF.

This clonotype appeared many times. The chain uses TRBV4-2 and TRBJ2-2, with D maybe TRBD2 (5 bases). Per germline, CDR1 LGHNA and CDR2 YNFKEQ. This CDR3 region has 16 residues. Deletions cut 2 bases from V and 6 bases from J, with 16 bases between. The CDR3 DNA sequence: TGTGCCAGCAGCCAAAGACTGACTAACGGCGCCGGGGAGCTGTTTTTT. Protein sequence: CASSQRLTNGAGELFF.

J is TRBJ2-7 and V is TRBV7-8; the D is unclear. This CDR3 is built from 13 residues. Trimming cost V 1 base and J 7 bases, with 11 bases left between them. Germline lookup yields CDR1 SGHVS and CDR2 FQNEAQ. This chain's CDR3 is CASSLGSAREQYF. In DNA, the CDR3 is TGTGCCAGCAGCTTAGGGTCGGCTAGGGAGCAGTACTTC.